This is a list of T cell receptor beta chains from one sample in a study of lymphopenia after photon versus proton radiotherapy. Generated by immunoSEQ multiplex PCR, the TCRdb table keeps only in-frame clones and is missing some. The profile shows fewer than 25,000 clones, about 80% of them singletons. Sequencing was performed on peripheral blood, taken from a patient treated with photon-based radiotherapy. These receptor sequences come from a man in his forties with gastric cancer. Both conserved end residues are part of each CDR3. Fields, in order: D gene, J gene, V gene, clone size, CDR3 DNA, CDR3 protein. The D gene is left open where the match is weak. A clone size is listed for some rows: how often the clone was seen (once, few, many), or a class if it is expanded.

NA,TRBJ1-1,TRBV5-4,NA,TGTGCCAGCACCTTGGACAGTATGAACACTGAAGCTTTCTTT,CASTLDSMNTEAFF
NA,TRBJ2-3,TRBV12-1,once,TGTGCCAGCAGCTTTGGGCGAGCGGGGGGGCCAGATACGCAGTATTTT,CASSFGRAGGPDTQYF
NA,TRBJ1-5,TRBV18,few,TGTGCCAGCTCACCAGAGACAGGTATTAGCAATCAGCCCCAGCATTTT,CASSPETGISNQPQHF
NA,TRBJ2-3,TRBV7-2,NA,TGTGCCAGCAGCTTAGCCCGGTCGGCTTATACGCAGTATTTT,CASSLARSAYTQYF
NA,TRBJ2-2,TRBV28,NA,TGTGCCAGCAGTTTTTCGGGCAGGGCTACCACCGGGGAGCTGTTTTTT,CASSFSGRATTGELFF
NA,TRBJ1-6,TRBV7-2,NA,TGTGCCAGCAGCCCAGACACTCGTTCGAATTCACCCCTCCACTTT,CASSPDTRSNSPLHF
TRBD1,TRBJ1-6,TRBV5-6,large,TGTGCCAGCAGCGCTGGACAGGGTGAAGGTTCACCCCTCCACTTT,CASSAGQGEGSPLHF
NA,TRBJ1-5,TRBV10-3,NA,TGTGCCACCGGCGAGGGAGGGCAGCCCCAGCATTTT,CATGEGGQPQHF
TRBD1,TRBJ2-5,TRBV19,once,TGTGCCAGTAGCACGACAGGGGTAGAGACCCAGTACTTC,CASSTTGVETQYF
TRBD1,TRBJ1-5,TRBV10-3,few,TGTGCCATCAGTGAGTCAACAGGGGGCAGCCAGCCCCAGCATTTT,CAISESTGGSQPQHF
NA,TRBJ1-1,TRBV29-1,once,TGCAGCGGACAGAACACTGAAGCTTTCTTT,CSGQNTEAFF
NA,TRBJ2-7,TRBV27,NA,TGTGCCAGCAGTTTAATGGAGCAGTACTTC,CASSLMEQYF
TRBD2,TRBJ2-5,TRBV9,NA,TGTGCCAGCAGCCCATGGGGGGGGAGACAAGAGACCCAGTACTTC,CASSPWGGRQETQYF
NA,TRBJ1-5,TRBV7-3,NA,TGTGCCAGCAGGAAGAGACAGCCCCAGCATTTT,CASRKRQPQHF
NA,TRBJ2-5,TRBV5-1,NA,TGCGCCAGCAGCAACCGACTGGAGACCCAGTACTTC,CASSNRLETQYF
NA,TRBJ2-1,TRBV25-1,NA,TGTGCCAGCAGTGACCCGGGACGGAATGAGCAGTTCTTC,CASSDPGRNEQFF
NA,TRBJ1-2,TRBV7-2,NA,TGTGCCAGCAGCTTCACAGCTAACTATGGCTACACCTTC,CASSFTANYGYTF
NA,TRBJ1-6,TRBV6-6,NA,TGTGCCAGCAGTCCTCAGGGGTCCTATAATTCACCCCTCCACTTT,CASSPQGSYNSPLHF
NA,TRBJ2-1,TRBV7-9,NA,TGTGCCAGCAGCTCGACATGGATTTCCTACAATGAGCAGTTCTTC,CASSSTWISYNEQFF
NA,TRBJ2-1,TRBV4-3,NA,TGCGCCAGCAGCCAAGAGGTTCCGCAATCCTTCTACAATGAGCAGTTCTTC,CASSQEVPQSFYNEQFF
NA,TRBJ2-1,TRBV19,NA,TGTGCCAGTAGTTTAGGCGGCAGCCTAAGCTCCTACAATGAGCAGTTCTTC,CASSLGGSLSSYNEQFF
NA,TRBJ1-2,TRBV7-6,NA,TGTGCCAGCAGCTTAGGTGCTCAGGGCTATGGCTACACCTTC,CASSLGAQGYGYTF
TRBD2,TRBJ2-7,TRBV29-1,NA,TGCAGCGTCGGCAAGGTTAGCGGGGGTATCGATGTGGAGCAGTACTTC,CSVGKVSGGIDVEQYF
NA,TRBJ1-5,TRBV6-1,NA,TGTGCCAGCAGAGTAGGGAGTGATCAGCCCCAGCATTTT,CASRVGSDQPQHF
TRBD2,TRBJ2-5,TRBV5-6,NA,TGTGCCAGCTTCCTTCGCGGACTAGCGGGGGGCCGGGAGACCCAGTACTTC,CASFLRGLAGGRETQYF
NA,TRBJ1-5,TRBV7-8,NA,TGTGCCAGTAGAGCTGACGGCTATAGCAATCAGCCCCAGCATTTT,CASRADGYSNQPQHF
NA,TRBJ1-5,TRBV11-2,NA,TGTGCCAGCAGCTTAGCTGGTGTCAATCAGCCCCAGCATTTT,CASSLAGVNQPQHF
TRBD2,TRBJ2-2,TRBV6-5,few,TGTGCCAGCAGTTACGCGGGGGGTAGCACCGGGGAGCTGTTTTTT,CASSYAGGSTGELFF
NA,TRBJ2-7,TRBV30,NA,TGTGCCTGGAGTCCAAAAACAGGGTCCTACGAGCAGTACTTC,CAWSPKTGSYEQYF
TRBD1,TRBJ1-4,TRBV9,NA,TGTGCCAGCAGCGTGCGTGGACAGGGGGTCGGGGAAAAACTGTTTTTT,CASSVRGQGVGEKLFF
NA,TRBJ2-3,TRBV10-3,NA,TGTGCCATCAGGGGGGGCCAGGACAAGGCAGATACGCAGTATTTT,CAIRGGQDKADTQYF
NA,TRBJ1-4,TRBV30,NA,TGTGCCTGGGCAAGGGGGGGGTCGGGTGAAAAACTGTTTTTT,CAWARGGSGEKLFF
NA,TRBJ1-1,TRBV6-1,NA,TGTGCCAGCAGGGGCTTAATGGTGGACACTGAAGCTTTCTTT,CASRGLMVDTEAFF
NA,TRBJ2-7,TRBV2,NA,TGTGCCAGCAGTCTAACTTCTAGCTCCTACGAGCAGTACTTC,CASSLTSSSYEQYF
TRBD1,TRBJ1-5,TRBV6-6,NA,TGTGCCAGCAGGCTACCAGGGGGCCATCAGCCCCAGCATTTT,CASRLPGGHQPQHF
NA,TRBJ1-2,TRBV9,NA,TGTGCCAGCAGCATGCGGGACAACGCCTATGGCTACACCTTC,CASSMRDNAYGYTF
TRBD2,TRBJ2-5,TRBV7-2,few,TGTGCCAGCAGCTTATACGCGGGGGGTCGGGAGACCCAGTACTTC,CASSLYAGGRETQYF
NA,TRBJ2-3,TRBV4-3,NA,TGCGCCAGCAGCCAAGATCCCGTTCGCGTAGATACGCAGTATTTT,CASSQDPVRVDTQYF
NA,TRBJ2-5,TRBV14,once,TGTGCCAGCAGCCAAGAGAAGGGCCTGGGGCCCCAAGAGACCCAGTACTTC,CASSQEKGLGPQETQYF
NA,TRBJ2-3,TRBV11-3,NA,TGTGCCAGCAGCTTAGGTGGCGGTAACACAGATACGCAGTATTTT,CASSLGGGNTDTQYF